These 19 T cell receptor beta chains originate from one sample sequenced in a study of T cell changes during pregnancy in multiple sclerosis. Assay used: immunoSEQ multiplex PCR; TCRdb lists only in-frame clones, some missing. Of around 57,000 clones listed, 91% are singletons. The sequencing here drew on peripheral blood, taken after pregnancy. The receptors derive from a female donor in good health, enrolled as a control in a pregnancy study.

This clone was counted once. The V call is TRBV27, the J call TRBJ2-7; 7 nucleotides align to TRBD1. CDR3 length: 15 residues. Trimming at V came to 6 bases and at J to 2 bases, leaving 10 bases not matched to a gene. CDR1 is MNHEY, CDR2 SMNVEV, per germline (reference sequence). CDR3 DNA: TGTGCCAGCAGGGACAGGTTCTATAATACCTACGAGCAGTACTTC. Translated, it gives CASRDRFYNTYEQYF.

The table lists this clone with a count of one. The chain combines TRBV10-2 with TRBJ1-4; a weak D match, TRBD1 (6 bases). This CDR3 spans 15 amino acids. Germline V gene lookup returns CDR1 WSHSY and CDR2 SAAADI. The germline V and J ends were trimmed by 0 bases and 4 bases, with 9 bases remaining between them. The CDR3 DNA sequence: TGCGCCAGCAGTGAGTCGACGGGACATAATGAAAAACTGTTTTTT. Amino acid sequence: CASSESTGHNEKLFF.

This chain uses TRBV7-3 with TRBJ1-2; D is possibly TRBD1 (6 bases). The germline gives CDR1 SGHTA, CDR2 FQGTGA. Deletions cut 1 base from V and 2 bases from J, with 14 bases between. The length of the CDR3 is 16 residues. The CDR3 loop reads CASSLSGQGMNYGYTF. Written as DNA, the CDR3 is TGTGCCAGCAGCTTAAGTGGGCAGGGGATGAACTATGGCTACACCTTC. Full variable domain (remainder filled in from reference TRBV7-3 and TRBJ1-2): GAGVSQTPSNKVTEKGKYVELRCDPISGHTALYWYRQSLGQGPEFLIYFQGTGAADDSGLPNDRFFAVRPEGSVSTLKIQRTERGDSAVYLCASSLSGQGMNYGYTFGSGTRLTVV.

CDR3 protein: CASSLVGVQGPRETQYF. CDR3 in DNA: TGTGCCAGCAGCTTAGTTGGTGTGCAGGGGCCGAGGGAGACCCAGTACTTC. The rearrangement links TRBV7-2 to TRBJ2-5; tentatively, D is TRBD1 (6 bases). CDR1 and CDR2 (germline): SGHTA, FQGNSA. The CDR3 has 17 residues. Trimming stripped 1 base from V and 5 bases from J, with 20 bases between.

The J gene is TRBJ2-5, the V gene TRBV7-8; 10 nucleotides match TRBD2. CDR3 length equals 15 residues. Germline V gene lookup returns CDR1 SGHVS and CDR2 FQNEAQ. The V gene end was trimmed by 5 bases and the J gene end by 3 bases; junction bases not matched to a gene: 6. The CDR3 is CASSPLAGEKETQYF. The CDR3 region has the DNA TGTGCCAGCAGCCCCCTAGCGGGGGAAAAAGAGACCCAGTACTTC.

This clone came up once. The V and J genes are TRBV5-1 and TRBJ1-1, with 9 bases fitting TRBD1. Per the germline V gene, CDR1 is SGHRS and CDR2 is YFSETQ. This CDR3 has 15 residues. V shed 5 bases, J shed 3 bases, and the junction held 8 bases outside the gene matches. The CDR3 spells CASSSGQGLDTEAFF. CDR3 in DNA: TGCGCCAGCAGTTCTGGACAGGGGCTCGACACTGAAGCTTTCTTT.

V gene TRBV13 combines with J gene TRBJ1-4; TRBD1 is a possible D gene (5 bases). V lost 5 bases and J 9 bases, leaving 13 bases between the germline ends. CDR1 PRHDT and CDR2 FYEKMQ come from the germline V gene (reference sequence). CDR3 size: 13 residues. The CDR3 coding sequence is TGTGCCAGCAGCCCCCTCGGGGGAAAAAAACTGTTTTTT. Translating gives CASSPLGGKKLFF.

This rearrangement joins TRBV6-5 to TRBJ2-2; D call uncertain. Germline CDR1 is MNHEY and CDR2 is SVGAGI. The V end was cut by 2 bases, the J end by 5 bases, with 9 bases between. The CDR3 is 14 residues long. In DNA, the CDR3 is TGTGCCAGCAGTTACCGCGGTAGGACCGGGGAGCTGTTTTTT. Translation: CASSYRGRTGELFF.

The rearrangement joins TRBV11-3 to TRBJ1-4; D gene ambiguous. CDR3 size: 16 residues. The V end lost 3 bases, the J end lost 4 bases, and 15 bases lay between the germline ends. Germline values: CDR1 SGHNT, CDR2 YENEEA. CDR3 region: CASSLEGAGYNEKLFF. DNA of the CDR3: TGTGCCAGCAGCTTGGAAGGTGCGGGCTATAATGAAAAACTGTTTTTT.

The gene calls are TRBV7-9 and TRBJ2-7, with TRBD1 as a possible D gene (6 bases). Germline CDR1 SEHNR, CDR2 FQNEAQ (reference sequence). V gave up 4 bases and J gave up 2 bases, with 12 bases separating them. The CDR3 consists of 14 residues. For the CDR3, the DNA is TGTGCCAGCAGCTCCACCGGACAGACCTACGAGCAGTACTTC. Residues: CASSSTGQTYEQYF.

The chain couples TRBV4-3 to TRBJ2-1, with 7 nucleotides matching TRBD1. Unmatched junction bases numbered 7, after V lost 2 bases and J lost 3 bases. CDR3 length: 16 amino acids. The germline gives CDR1 LGHNA, CDR2 YSLEER. CDR3 nucleotide sequence: TGCGCCAGCAGCCAAATCGGACAGGAATTCTACAATGAGCAGTTCTTC. Its protein product is CASSQIGQEFYNEQFF.

The CDR3 loop is CASSQPSYGYTF. The CDR3 DNA sequence: TGCGCCAGCAGCCAACCCTCTTATGGCTACACCTTC. The V call is TRBV4-1, the J call TRBJ1-2, with D hard to call. The CDR3 length is 12 residues. Trimming took 2 bases from V and 5 from J, leaving 6 bases between them. Germline values: CDR1 MGHRA, CDR2 YSYEKL.

V gene TRBV5-4 combines with J gene TRBJ2-7; 8 positions match TRBD2. Losses at the gene ends were 4 bases for V and 2 bases for J; bases not matched to a gene: 14. CDR3 size: 17 residues. CDR1 is SGHNT and CDR2 is YYREEE in the germline V gene (reference sequence). CDR3 sequence reads: CASSPRGYGGGTYEQYF. Here the CDR3 DNA reads TGTGCCAGCAGCCCCCGGGGTTACGGGGGGGGCACCTACGAGCAGTACTTC.

This chain connects TRBV5-4 to TRBJ2-3, with TRBD1 identical over 8 bases. Germline CDR1 SGHNT, CDR2 YYREEE (reference sequence). CDR3 size: 13 residues. J gave up 6 bases and V 3 bases, and 3 bases lay outside the gene matches. CDR3 DNA sequence: TGTGCCAGCAGCTCGCAGGGGGCCGATACGCAGTATTTT. Its translation: CASSSQGADTQYF.

For this clone: Other DNA sequences of this sample code for an identical CDR3. The chain is built from TRBV27 and TRBJ2-7; no clear D. V was pared by 5 bases and J by 0 bases, with 11 bases between. Germline V gene data show CDR1 as MNHEY and CDR2 as SMNVEV (reference sequence). The CDR3 covers 14 residues. The CDR3 loop reads CASSPRGSSYEQYF. DNA for the CDR3: TGTGCCAGCAGTCCCCGCGGCAGCTCCTACGAGCAGTACTTC.

The chain has TRBV2 and TRBJ2-7; 7 nucleotides agree with TRBD1. V lost 2 bases to trimming and J lost 1 base; unmatched junction nucleotides: 2. The V gene's germline CDR1 is SNHLY and CDR2 FYNNEI. The CDR3 consists of 14 residues. The CDR3 bases are TGTGCCAGCAGTGAAAGGGGACAGTCCTACGAGCAGTACTTC. It translates to CASSERGQSYEQYF.

This clone has only one observation. This chain joins TRBV7-9 and TRBJ2-3; D gene ambiguous. Per the germline V gene, CDR1 is SEHNR and CDR2 is FQNEAQ (reference sequence). Trimming stripped 4 bases from V and 0 bases from J, with 11 bases between. The CDR3 contains 15 residues. The CDR3 DNA reads as TGTGCCAGCAGCTCGTCGTATACTAGCACAGATACGCAGTATTTT. Translation gives CASSSSYTSTDTQYF.

This clone was picked up one time. The chain carries TRBV7-2 and TRBJ1-2; TRBD1 matches 10 bases. The CDR3 extends over 13 amino acids. J was trimmed by 5 bases and V by 6 bases; bases with no gene match: 3. Germline V lookup: CDR1 SGHTA, CDR2 FQGNSA. CDR3 sequence reads: CASSGGQGYGYTF. For the CDR3, the DNA is TGTGCCAGCAGTGGGGGACAGGGGTATGGCTACACCTTC.

This chain joins TRBV6-5 and TRBJ1-2, with TRBD1 matching over 8 bases. The CDR3 is 15 residues long. Trimming removed 7 bases from V and 2 bases from J; junction bases left unmatched: 9. CDR1 is MNHEY and CDR2 is SVGAGI in the germline V gene. The CDR3 sequence: CASTRTDRENYGYTF. As DNA, the CDR3 is TGTGCCAGCACCCGGACGGACAGGGAAAACTATGGCTACACCTTC.